These 16 T cell receptor beta chains were sequenced from one sample in a study of blood T cell repertoires in COVID-19. Profiling relied on immunoSEQ multiplex PCR, and the TCRdb table lists in-frame clones only, not all of them. The sample includes roughly 50,000 clones, about 85% of them seen just once. The sequenced sample was peripheral blood. These receptor sequences come from a woman aged 55-69 years with acute or convalescent COVID-19.

V is TRBV25-1 and J is TRBJ2-7; a possible D gene is TRBD2 (5 bases). Trimming stripped 9 bases from V and 1 base from J, with 7 bases between. Germline CDR1 is MGHDK and CDR2 is SYGVNS. CDR3 size: 11 residues. This CDR3 is CASEGSYEQYF. The CDR3 bases are TGTGCCAGTGAGGGATCCTACGAGCAGTACTTC.

The chain is built from TRBV6-2 or TRBV6-3 and TRBJ1-5; D is unresolved. V lost 0 bases to trimming and J lost 3 bases, with 24 bases between them. The V gene's germline CDR1 is MNHEY and CDR2 SVGEGT. CDR3 length: 20 amino acids. The CDR3 reads CASSYSPGGPSGFLNQPQHF. The CDR3 DNA follows: TGTGCCAGCAGTTACTCTCCCGGAGGGCCCTCGGGGTTCCTCAATCAGCCCCAGCATTTT.

A note on this clone: An end of the junction does not agree with germline; a read error may underlie this. The rearrangement links TRBV7-2 to TRBJ1-1, with 7 bases fitting TRBD1. CDR1 is SGHTA and CDR2 is FQGNSA in the germline V gene. The CDR3 is 15 residues long. DNA for the CDR3: TGTGCCAGCAGCATGACAGGGACGGGGAACGCTGAAGCTTTCTTT. This gives the protein CASSMTGTGNAEAFF.

The CDR3 DNA sequence: TGTGCCAGCAGCCTCGACAGAGACCTTACTGAAGCTTTCTTT. It specifies CASSLDRDLTEAFF. The chain recombines TRBV11-2 with TRBJ1-1; possibly TRBD1 for D (5 bases). CDR3 length equals 14 residues. Between the trimmed V and J ends, which lost 5 bases and 5 bases, there was a span of 15 bases. CDR1 is SGHAT and CDR2 is FQNNGV in the germline V gene.

J is TRBJ1-4 and V is TRBV6-1; maybe TRBD1 (6 bases). This CDR3 has 15 amino acids. V dropped 3 bases and J dropped 8 bases, with 16 bases sitting between them. Germline loops: CDR1 MNHNS, CDR2 SASEGT. In DNA form, the CDR3 reads TGTGCCAGCAGTGATACAGGGTTTCATTCCGAAAAACTGTTTTTT. Residues: CASSDTGFHSEKLFF.

The J gene is TRBJ1-5, the V gene TRBV28; 8 bases line up with TRBD1. J was trimmed by 2 bases and V by 5 bases; bases with no gene match: 8. CDR1 and CDR2 (germline): MDHEN, SYDVKM. This CDR3 contains 16 residues. The CDR3 loop is CASSLDRGPGNQPQHF. In DNA, the CDR3 is TGTGCCAGCAGTCTCGACAGGGGTCCGGGCAATCAGCCCCAGCATTTT.

This clone was seen only a few times. V gene TRBV6-4 combines with J gene TRBJ2-3; 7 bases are a match to TRBD2. Germline-derived CDR1 and CDR2 are MRHNA and SNTAGT. V trimming: 0 bases; J trimming: 8 bases; junction bases outside the gene matches: 8. There are 15 residues in the CDR3. CDR3 loop: CASSDSWEGKSTQYF. The DNA of the CDR3 is TGTGCCAGCAGTGACTCGTGGGAGGGGAAAAGTACGCAGTATTTT.

The V call is TRBV2, the J call TRBJ1-6; 8 nucleotides match TRBD1. CDR3 length: 16 amino acids. V dropped 6 bases and J dropped 0; count of bases not matched to a gene: 4. Germline V gene lookup returns CDR1 SNHLY and CDR2 FYNNEI. The CDR3 DNA reads as TGTGCCAGCAGGGGGACAGGAAGCTCCTATAATTCACCCCTCCACTTT. Translated: CASRGTGSSYNSPLHF. Combining the CDR3 with reference TRBV2 and TRBJ1-6 gives the whole variable domain EPEVTQTPSHQVTQMGQEVILRCVPISNHLYFYWYRQILGQKVEFLVSFYNNEISEKSEIFDDQFSVERPDGSNFTLKIRSTKLEDSAMYFCASRGTGSSYNSPLHFGNGTRLTVT.

The chain employs TRBV7-6 and TRBJ2-1; 11 bases match TRBD1. CDR1 and CDR2 from the germline V gene are SGHVS and FNYEAQ. The CDR3 contains 15 residues. The V segment lost 5 bases and the J segment 2 bases; nucleotides outside the gene matches: 2. The CDR3 here is CASSLGQGAYNEQFF. For the CDR3, the DNA is TGTGCCAGCAGCCTGGGACAGGGGGCCTACAATGAGCAGTTCTTC.

The chain uses TRBV7-2 and TRBJ1-1; D possibly corresponds to TRBD1 (6 bases). Trimming cost V 1 base and J 4 bases, with 13 bases left between them. The CDR3 length is 15 residues. Germline CDR1 SGHTA, CDR2 FQGNSA. Here the CDR3 DNA reads TGTGCCAGCAGCTTAGTGGGAGGGGGTTTCACTGAAGCTTTCTTT. This encodes CASSLVGGGFTEAFF.

J is TRBJ2-6 and V is TRBV15; 11 bases align to TRBD1. Germline CDR1 LNHNV, CDR2 YYDKDF (reference sequence). There are 18 residues in the CDR3. The V gene end was trimmed by 1 base and the J gene end by 2 bases; junction bases not matched to a gene: 4. Here the CDR3 DNA reads TGTGCCACCAGCAGAGGGACAGGGGGCTCGCCTGGGGCCAACGTCCTGACTTTC. It is translated as CATSRGTGGSPGANVLTF.

The V gene is TRBV6-2 or TRBV6-3, the J gene TRBJ2-5, with 8 bases that match TRBD1. The junction had 19 bases not matched to a gene; V was cut back by 2 bases and J by 5 bases. The CDR3 has 19 residues. Germline CDR1 is MNHEY and CDR2 is SVGEGT. For the CDR3, the DNA is TGTGCCAGCAGTTACACACCTGACACGGTGAGACAGGGGCAGGAGACCCAGTACTTC. This codes for CASSYTPDTVRQGQETQYF.

The table lists this clone with a few counts. The gene calls are TRBV7-2 and TRBJ2-1; TRBD2 matches 11 bases. This CDR3 comprises 14 residues. Germline CDR1 SGHTA, CDR2 FQGNSA. The V gene end was trimmed by 5 bases and the J gene end by 9 bases; junction bases not matched to a gene: 6. For the CDR3, the DNA is TGTGCCAGCAGCCTAGGACTAGCGGGTCTTGAGCAGTTCTTC. This gives the protein CASSLGLAGLEQFF.

A remark on this clone: Other DNA sequences in this specimen translate into the identical CDR3. The chain is built from TRBV6-5 and TRBJ1-2, with no clear D. The V end was cut by 6 bases, the J end by 4 bases, with 12 bases between. In germline, CDR1 is MNHEY, CDR2 SVGAGI. The CDR3 extends over 13 amino acids. The CDR3 region is CASRDGGRYGYTF. The CDR3 bases are TGTGCCAGCAGGGACGGAGGGCGCTATGGCTACACCTTC.

V and J are TRBV5-1 and TRBJ2-3; possibly TRBD2 for D (5 bases). The length of the CDR3 is 13 residues. Between the trimmed V and J ends, which lost 0 bases and 4 bases, there was a span of 6 bases. Germline CDR1 and CDR2: SGHRS and YFSETQ. CDR3 coding DNA: TGCGCCAGCAGCTTGGTCGGGGCAGATACGCAGTATTTT. Its protein is CASSLVGADTQYF.

The rearrangement joins TRBV19 to TRBJ2-2; D unresolved. The V gene's germline CDR1 is LNHDA and CDR2 SQIVND (reference sequence). The CDR3 runs 14 residues. Trimming left V 3 bases short and J 4 bases short, with 9 bases between. Here the CDR3 reads CASSIVTTTGELFF. The CDR3 DNA is TGTGCCAGTAGTATCGTTACTACCACCGGGGAGCTGTTTTTT.